This entry is about one T cell receptor beta chain. These data originate in a study of CD8 T cells in Susac syndrome. Study as a whole: Among the Susac syndrome patients who underwent sequencing, about 6 had clinically active disease, while roughly 8 of them were in remission. At the time of blood draw, patients with Susac syndrome were therapy-naive, receiving corticosteroids, or receiving intravenous immunoglobulin alone.

The CDR3 extends over 14 amino acids. Germline V lookup: CDR1 PRHDT, CDR2 FYEKMQ (reference sequence). V was trimmed by 6 bases and J by 2 bases, leaving 12 bases between them. cDNA came from about 0.5 to 1 ug RNA primed by random hexamers. MiXCR, applied by TCRdb to the immunoSEQ multiplex PCR reads, yields one record per CDR3 protein. The sample carries about 75,000 distinct CDR3 sequences, less than 95% recorded once. The sample taken for sequencing was CD8+ T cells from PBMCs. The chain links TRBV13 to TRBJ2-3; possible D gene TRBD2, 6 bases. The origin of this receptor is a human donor with Susac syndrome. The CDR3 sequence is CASRSGALTDTQYF. CDR3 in DNA: TGTGCCAGCAGATCGGGAGCCCTCACAGATACGCAGTATTTT.